The rows below give T cell receptor beta chains drawn from one sample of a study of identical twins. TCRdb re-called the 5' RACE reads through MiXCR, storing one row per CDR3 protein. The profile shows 250,000 or so distinct CDR3 sequences, about 9% of them singletons. The data were also submitted as part of a second study, on yellow fever vaccine responses in identical twins.

The specimen was CD8+ T cells sorted from blood. The receptors were gathered from a woman aged 18-29 years in good health. CDR3s include the opening cysteine and the closing phenylalanine or tryptophan. The D gene is left open where the match is weak. Clone size is stated in some rows and not others, as once, few, many or a class when expanded.

J: TRBJ2-3; D: NA; size: NA; V: TRBV27; CDR3: CASSSRLATSTDTQYF; DNA: TGTGCCAGCAGTTCCCGATTAGCGACTAGCACAGATACGCAGTATTTT
J: TRBJ2-7; D: NA; size: many; V: TRBV11-1; CDR3: CASSLDDHLEQYF; DNA: TGTGCCAGCAGCTTGGACGATCATCTGGAGCAGTACTTC
J: TRBJ1-1; D: NA; size: NA; V: TRBV3-1; CDR3: CASSPDRRNTEAFF; DNA: TGTGCCAGCAGCCCTGACAGGAGGAACACTGAAGCTTTCTTT
J: TRBJ2-7; D: TRBD1; size: many; V: TRBV7-8; CDR3: CASSRKQGVGSYEQYF; DNA: TGTGCCAGCAGCAGGAAACAGGGGGTCGGATCCTACGAGCAGTACTTC
J: TRBJ2-7; D: NA; size: few; V: TRBV2; CDR3: CASSGNTYEQYF; DNA: TGTGCCAGCAGCGGTAATACCTACGAGCAGTACTTC
J: TRBJ2-1; D: TRBD2; size: few; V: TRBV27; CDR3: CASSDGLADSYNEQFF; DNA: TGTGCCAGCAGCGATGGACTAGCGGACTCCTACAATGAGCAGTTCTTC
J: TRBJ2-7; D: NA; size: NA; V: TRBV20-1; CDR3: CCARDSGHGEWYEQYF; DNA: TGCTGTGCTAGAGATTCTGGACACGGGGAGTGGTACGAGCAGTACTTC
J: TRBJ2-2; D: TRBD2; size: many; V: TRBV9; CDR3: CASSVATSGANTGELFF; DNA: TGTGCCAGCAGCGTAGCTACTAGCGGGGCGAACACCGGGGAGCTGTTTTTT
J: TRBJ2-7; D: NA; size: NA; V: TRBV11-2; CDR3: CASSLEGAPIYEQYF; DNA: TGTGCCAGCAGCTTGGAGGGGGCCCCAATCTACGAGCAGTACTTC
J: TRBJ2-2; D: NA; size: many; V: TRBV12-3/TRBV12-4; CDR3: CASSSVGDTGELFF; DNA: TGTGCCAGCAGTTCTGTCGGAGACACCGGGGAGCTGTTTTTT
J: TRBJ2-7; D: NA; size: few; V: TRBV6-2/TRBV6-3; CDR3: CASSYSNSNYEQYF; DNA: TGTGCCAGCAGTTACTCGAACTCGAACTACGAGCAGTACTTC
J: TRBJ2-5; D: NA; size: many; V: TRBV12-3/TRBV12-4; CDR3: CASSSLTEMQETQYF; DNA: TGTGCCAGCAGTTCCCTGACAGAAATGCAAGAGACCCAGTACTTC
J: TRBJ2-1; D: TRBD2; size: NA; V: TRBV10-1; CDR3: CASSESGLAGVEQFF; DNA: TGCGCCAGCAGTGAGTCAGGACTAGCGGGTGTTGAGCAGTTCTTC
J: TRBJ2-1; D: NA; size: many; V: TRBV4-3; CDR3: CASSQGSALYSSGQFF; DNA: TGCGCCAGCAGCCAAGGTAGCGCACTATACTCCTCCGGGCAGTTCTTC
J: TRBJ2-7; D: TRBD1; size: NA; V: TRBV18; CDR3: CASSLKRTGTGELYEQYF; DNA: TGTGCCAGCTCTCTCAAACGAACCGGGACAGGGGAACTATACGAGCAGTACTTC
J: TRBJ2-3; D: TRBD1; size: many; V: TRBV6-5; CDR3: CASSYVPGGATDTQYF; DNA: TGTGCCAGCAGTTACGTTCCAGGGGGCGCGACAGATACGCAGTATTTT
J: TRBJ2-5; D: NA; size: many; V: TRBV7-9; CDR3: CASSPRTTQETQYF; DNA: TGTGCCAGCAGCCCCCGGACGACCCAAGAGACCCAGTACTTC
J: TRBJ2-5; D: NA; size: NA; V: TRBV12-3/TRBV12-4; CDR3: CTSSLERLAGQDQETQYF; DNA: TGTACCAGCAGTTTAGAACGGCTAGCGGGACAGGACCAAGAGACCCAGTACTTC
J: TRBJ2-5; D: NA; size: NA; V: TRBV5-6; CDR3: CASSFMLDQETQYF; DNA: TGTGCCAGCAGCTTTATGCTCGACCAAGAGACCCAGTACTTC
J: TRBJ2-1; D: TRBD2; size: few; V: TRBV11-2; CDR3: CASSQLSLAGGGNEQFF; DNA: TGTGCCAGCAGCCAGCTCTCCCTAGCGGGGGGCGGGAATGAGCAGTTCTTC
J: TRBJ2-7; D: NA; size: many; V: TRBV29-1; CDR3: CSVAGTYDSYEQYF; DNA: TGCAGCGTTGCCGGGACATACGACTCCTACGAGCAGTACTTC
J: TRBJ2-1; D: TRBD2; size: few; V: TRBV14; CDR3: CASSPTSGRYNEQFF; DNA: TGTGCCAGCAGCCCTACTAGCGGTCGCTACAATGAGCAGTTCTTC
J: TRBJ1-2; D: NA; size: many; V: TRBV12-3/TRBV12-4; CDR3: CASSEGEGGYTF; DNA: TGTGCCAGCAGTGAGGGGGAGGGCGGCTACACCTTC
J: TRBJ2-5; D: NA; size: many; V: TRBV29-1; CDR3: CSVGAVNQETQYF; DNA: TGCAGCGTTGGGGCGGTAAACCAAGAGACCCAGTACTTC
J: TRBJ2-7; D: TRBD2; size: few; V: TRBV20-1; CDR3: CSARDLRESPYEQYF; DNA: TGCAGTGCTAGAGATTTGCGGGAGTCCCCCTACGAGCAGTACTTC